The 32 T cell receptor beta chains listed next were all sequenced from one sample in a study of read filtering for tumor transcriptome and immune sequencing (dated by TCRdb to 2018 to 2021). Sequencing was performed on an Illumina HiSeq 4000. Starting from around 420 ng RNA, TCR libraries were constructed with the Immunoverse kit using molecular barcoded adaptors that cover the alpha/delta and beta/gamma chains. TCRdb redid the processing of the public reads, applying fastp at Q25 and MiXCR, and retained in-frame beta chains. Rows are combined by CDR3 protein, so each entry shows the most common genes and DNA. Within this sample are some 130,000 distinct CDR3 sequences, with approximately 13% of them counted one time only. 9.5% to 12% of the sample rests with the top ten. The source material was a population of CD138-negative cells sorted from bone marrow. The sample's cell subset or site label is to be understood as: bone marrow mononuclear cells depleted of CD138+ plasma/myeloma cells by negative magnetic selection. The receptors derive from a donor aged 40 or over with multiple myeloma.

This clonotype occurred many times. At one boundary the junction diverges from the germline segment, which might be a read error. V gene TRBV7-7 combines with J gene TRBJ2-3, with 8 bases that match TRBD2. The CDR3 runs 15 residues. The germline V gene has CDR1 SSHAT and CDR2 FNYEAQ (reference sequence). The CDR3 region has the DNA TGTGCTAGCAGCTTAGGCGGGACTAGATCAGATACGCAGTATTTT. This translates into CASSLGGTRSDTQYF.

V is TRBV4-2 and J is TRBJ1-2; D unclear. The V and J ends lost 1 base and 5 bases respectively, with 14 bases between them. The CDR3 runs to 15 residues. Germline values: CDR1 LGHNA, CDR2 YNFKEQ. This CDR3 is CASSQGVLRYYGYTF. CDR3 nucleotide sequence: TGTGCCAGCAGCCAAGGAGTGTTGAGGTATTATGGCTACACCTTC.

This clonotype was observed many times. This sequence joins TRBV20-1 and TRBJ2-7; 8 nucleotides align to TRBD2. Looked up from germline, CDR1 is DFQATT and CDR2 is SNEGSKA (reference sequence). The length of the CDR3 is 16 residues. With V trimmed by 3 bases and J by 2 bases, 12 bases remained unmatched. Here the CDR3 DNA reads TGCAGTGCTAGGTTGGACGGGAGGGCCAGAACCTACGAGCAGTACTTC. Translation gives CSARLDGRARTYEQYF.

This clonotype was seen at least ten times. V gene TRBV18 combines with J gene TRBJ1-2; unclear D gene. Germline loops: CDR1 KGHSH, CDR2 LQKENI. Trimming took 6 bases from V and 2 from J, leaving 13 bases between them. The CDR3 covers 14 residues. CDR3 nucleotide sequence: TGTGCCAGCTCTCTCTCGACCGGAAACTATGGCTACACCTTC. Its protein is CASSLSTGNYGYTF.

This clonotype was seen at least ten times. The chain couples TRBV7-6 to TRBJ2-1; D gene ambiguous. Deletions cut 4 bases from V and 5 bases from J, with 12 bases between. CDR1 is SGHVS, CDR2 FNYEAQ, per germline. The CDR3 extends over 14 amino acids. The CDR3, as DNA: TGTGCCAGCAGCTCTTCGTTCGGTCACAATGAGCAGTTCTTC. Amino acid sequence: CASSSSFGHNEQFF.

This clonotype was observed at least ten times. The chain has TRBV3-1 and TRBJ2-3; maybe TRBD1 (6 bases). CDR3 length equals 13 residues. Germline V lookup: CDR1 LGHDT, CDR2 YNNKEL (reference sequence). Trimming removed 2 bases from V and 8 bases from J, with 11 bases in between. CDR3 sequence: CASSQRTDATQYF. The CDR3, as DNA: TGTGCCAGCAGCCAACGGACAGATGCTACGCAGTATTTT.

This clonotype was detected ten times or more. The chain uses TRBV7-9 and TRBJ1-5; possible D gene TRBD1, 6 bases. CDR1 and CDR2 (germline): SEHNR, FQNEAQ (reference sequence). The CDR3 has 16 amino acids. The V gene lost 5 bases and the J gene lost 0 bases, with 14 bases spanning the gap. The DNA of the CDR3 is TGTGCCAGCAGCCCGACAGGCCCTTATAGCAATCAGCCCCAGCATTTT. This translates into CASSPTGPYSNQPQHF.

Many counts were recorded for this clonotype. This chain connects TRBV20-1 to TRBJ2-5; no reliable D call. V shed 4 bases and J shed 3 bases, with 15 bases lying between them. The CDR3 is made up of 14 amino acids. Germline V gene data show CDR1 as DFQATT and CDR2 as SNEGSKA (reference sequence). CDR3 protein: CSAINYWPKETQYF. The CDR3 DNA follows: TGCAGTGCTATCAACTATTGGCCGAAAGAGACCCAGTACTTC.

Notes on this clonotype: This may be a read error, as it is one base from a much larger clone. This rearrangement joins TRBV7-9 to TRBJ2-5, with D tentatively TRBD1 (6 bases). This CDR3 spans 14 amino acids. Trimming removed 2 bases at V and 2 bases at J, with 9 bases between. Per germline, CDR1 SEHNR and CDR2 FQNEAQ (reference sequence). CDR3 sequence (DNA): TGTGCCAGCAGCTTATCGCAGGGGCAAGAGACCCAGTACTTC. Its protein is CASSLSQGQETQYF.

This clonotype showed up just once. This may arise from a read error, as a much more abundant clone is one base away. The V call is TRBV7-8, the J call TRBJ1-5; a possible D gene is TRBD1 (6 bases). V was clipped by 5 bases and J by 4 bases, with 15 bases between them. The CDR3 loop spans 15 amino acids. CDR1 and CDR2 (germline): SGHVS, FQNEAQ. As DNA, the CDR3 is TGTGCCAGCAGCCTCTGGGACATTCGGAATCAGCCCCAGCATTTT. Protein sequence: CASSLWDIRNQPQHF. The complete variable domain, with remaining parts taken from reference TRBV7-8 and TRBJ1-5, reads GAGVSQSPRYKVAKRGQDVALRCDPISGHVSLFWYQQALGQGPEFLTYFQNEAQLDKSGLPSDRFFAERPEGSVSTLKIQRTQQEDSAVYLCASSLWDIRNQPQHFGDGTRLSIL.

This clonotype has at least ten counts. CDR3 residues: CASSQDSGQPQHF. CDR3 sequence (DNA): TGTGCCAGCAGCCAAGATTCCGGGCAGCCCCAGCATTTT. The chain links TRBV3-1 to TRBJ1-5; D is uncertain. Germline V gene sequence: CDR1 LGHDT, CDR2 YNNKEL (reference sequence). V dropped 0 bases and J dropped 7 bases, with 7 bases sitting between them. The CDR3 totals 13 residues.

This clonotype was recorded at least ten times. V is TRBV19 and J is TRBJ2-3, with 14 positions matching TRBD2. Trimming removed 4 bases from V and 5 bases from J; junction bases left unmatched: 2. Germline V gene lookup returns CDR1 LNHDA and CDR2 SQIVND (reference sequence). This CDR3 has 15 amino acids. The CDR3 region is CASSTGTSGRDTQYF. Written as DNA, the CDR3 is TGTGCCAGTAGTACAGGGACTAGCGGGAGAGATACGCAGTATTTT.

This sequence joins TRBV20-1 and TRBJ2-4; the D is unclear. V was cut by 7 bases and J by 0 bases, with 4 bases left in between. Germline CDR1 and CDR2: DFQATT and SNEGSKA (reference sequence). The CDR3 totals 11 residues. In DNA, the CDR3 is TGCAGTGGCCTAGCCAAAAACATTCAGTACTTC. Translating gives CSGLAKNIQYF.

This sequence joins TRBV5-1 and TRBJ2-7; D gene ambiguous. Trimming took off 1 base at V and 2 bases at J, with 19 bases between the two ends. The CDR3 has 17 amino acids. Germline CDR1 reads SGHRS; CDR2 reads YFSETQ. The DNA for the CDR3 is TGCGCCAGCAGCTTGTCCGGGCCCCCGGGCCGCCCCTACGAGCAGTACTTC. It specifies CASSLSGPPGRPYEQYF.

On this clonotype: Being one base from a much bigger clone, this may be a read error. Since the CDR3 does not end with the conserved phenylalanine or tryptophan, this likely comes from a read error. The rearrangement links TRBV20-1 to TRBJ2-3; TRBD2 is a possible D gene (6 bases). Germline-derived CDR1 and CDR2 are DFQATT and SNEGSKA (reference sequence). V lost 3 bases and J 2 bases, leaving 18 bases between the germline ends. CDR3 length: 16 amino acids. CDR3 sequence reads: CSASGESRGPTDTQYI. CDR3 in DNA: TGCAGTGCTAGCGGGGAATCGCGGGGTCCCACAGATACGCAGTATATT.

A few counts support this clonotype. The chain joins TRBV5-1 to TRBJ2-3, with 7 bases matching TRBD1. Germline-derived CDR1 and CDR2 are SGHRS and YFSETQ. This CDR3 is 15 amino acids long. V trimming: 4 bases; J trimming: 6 bases; junction bases outside the gene matches: 11. The CDR3 nucleotides are TGCGCCAGCAGCCCAGACAGGGAGCCGCATGATACGCAGTATTTT. This gives the protein CASSPDREPHDTQYF.

As to this clonotype: A much larger clonotype is one base distant, so this may be a read error. The rearrangement joins TRBV21-1 to TRBJ2-7; whether TRBD1, the table's D call, matches the DNA was not checked. TRBV21-1 is deemed a pseudogene. This CDR3 region has 14 residues. The CDR3 region has the DNA TGTGCCAGCAGCAAATCGGGACACTTATACGAGCAGTACTTC. Translating gives CASSKSGHLYEQYF.

The gene calls are TRBV29-1 and TRBJ2-3; TRBD2 aligns across 10 bases. The CDR3 length is 14 residues. CDR1 SQVTM and CDR2 ANQGSEA come from the germline V gene. With 3 bases clipped from V and 4 bases from J, the junction kept 4 bases outside the gene matches. The CDR3 region is CSVDSGRFADTQYF. The CDR3, as DNA: TGCAGCGTTGATAGCGGGAGGTTTGCAGATACGCAGTATTTT.

This clonotype was counted at least ten times. The chain couples TRBV7-2 to TRBJ2-3; D remains ambiguous. The CDR3 is 13 residues long. Trimming stripped 2 bases from V and 0 bases from J, with 3 bases between. Germline V lookup: CDR1 SGHTA, CDR2 FQGNSA. The CDR3 loop reads CASSLSSTDTQYF. The CDR3 region has the DNA TGTGCCAGCAGCTTAAGCAGCACAGATACGCAGTATTTT.

This clonotype occurred many times. This chain uses TRBV3-1 with TRBJ2-1; 10 nucleotides agree with TRBD1. The CDR3 is made up of 16 amino acids. Germline CDR1 is LGHDT and CDR2 is YNNKEL (reference sequence). V trimming: 4 bases; J trimming: 2 bases; junction bases outside the gene matches: 5. The CDR3 DNA reads TGTGCCAGCAGCCTTTACGGGACAGGGGCCTACAATGAGCAGTTCTTC. This sequence encodes CASSLYGTGAYNEQFF.

Only a few counts were recorded for this clonotype. A much bigger clone sits one base away, suggesting this may be a read error. The genes are TRBV6-1 and TRBJ1-1; D is possibly TRBD1 (5 bases). The CDR3 totals 15 residues. V lost 9 bases, J lost 7 bases, and 24 bases lay in between. The germline gives CDR1 MNHNS, CDR2 SASEGT. CDR3 bases: TGTGCCAGAGATCTTCAGGAGGGCAGGGTTAGTGAAGCTTTCTTT. It encodes CARDLQEGRVSEAFF.

This clonotype was recorded a few times. This rearrangement joins TRBV19 to TRBJ1-1; the D is unclear. The CDR3 covers 15 residues. With 0 bases removed from V and 12 bases from J, the gap between germline ends came to 20 bases. From germline, CDR1 is LNHDA and CDR2 SQIVND (reference sequence). The CDR3 DNA reads as TGTGCCAGTAGTATAGATCAGCAAGGGCACCGGTGGACTTTCTTT. The encoded protein is CASSIDQQGHRWTFF. Using reference TRBV19 and TRBJ1-1 for the parts outside the CDR3, the full variable domain is DGGITQSPKYLFRKEGQNVTLSCEQNLNHDAMYWYRQDPGQGLRLIYYSQIVNDFQKGDIAEGYSVSREKKESFPLTVTSAQKNPTAFYLCASSIDQQGHRWTFFGQGTRLTVV.

With respect to this clonotype: A much bigger clone sits one base away, suggesting this may be a read error. The gene calls are TRBV7-2 and TRBJ2-5; D may be TRBD2 (5 bases). In germline, CDR1 is SGHTA, CDR2 FQGNSA. The CDR3 covers 11 residues. For the CDR3, the DNA is TGTGCCAGCAGCTTCGAAGGAGGCCAGGACTTC. This gives the protein CASSFEGGQDF. Supplemented by reference TRBV7-2 and TRBJ2-5, the full variable domain reads GAGVSQSPSNKVTEKGKDVELRCDPISGHTALYWYRQSLGQGLEFLIYFQGNSAPDKSGLPSDRFSAERTGGSVSTLTIQRTQQEDSAVYLCASSFEGGQDFGPGTRLLVL.

This clonotype was picked up many times. The chain joins TRBV5-6 to TRBJ2-1; 9 bases agree with TRBD2. Looked up from germline, CDR1 is SGHDT and CDR2 is YYEEEE. The junction had 6 bases not matched to a gene; V was cut back by 3 bases and J by 2 bases. The CDR3 totals 16 residues. CDR3 bases: TGTGCCAGCAGCTGGAGGGCTAGCGGGACCTACAATGAGCAGTTCTTC. This encodes CASSWRASGTYNEQFF.

A remark on this clonotype: A single base separates this from a much larger clone, so it may be a read error. The CDR3 protein is CASSRRAYNEQFF. The DNA for the CDR3 is TGTGCCAGCAGCCGGAGGGCCTACAATGAGCAGTTCTTC. This chain links TRBV7-2 with TRBJ2-1, with D tentatively TRBD2 (6 bases). The CDR3 is made up of 13 amino acids. Germline CDR1 is SGHTA and CDR2 is FQGNSA. Trimming shortened V by 5 bases and J by 2 bases, and 7 bases separated the two germline ends.

The chain combines TRBV7-9 with TRBJ1-5, with D tentatively TRBD1 (6 bases). This CDR3 has 15 residues. Per the germline V gene, CDR1 is SEHNR and CDR2 is FQNEAQ (reference sequence). Between the trimmed V and J ends, which lost 1 base and 5 bases, there was a span of 12 bases. The CDR3 DNA reads as TGTGCCAGCAGCTTAGAGGGGGAGTCGGATCAGCCCCAGCATTTT. Translation gives CASSLEGESDQPQHF.

This clonotype was recorded at least ten times. V gene TRBV7-9 combines with J gene TRBJ1-4, with 10 bases lining up with TRBD1. The V and J ends lost 3 bases and 6 bases, in that order; junction bases with no gene match: 4. The CDR3 is made up of 15 amino acids. CDR1 SEHNR and CDR2 FQNEAQ come from the germline V gene (reference sequence). The CDR3 sequence: CASSLGDRGDEKLFF. The CDR3 region has the DNA TGTGCCAGCAGCTTGGGGGACAGGGGAGATGAAAAACTGTTTTTT.

For this clonotype: This may come from a read error, since a much larger clone is one base off. This chain joins TRBV20-1 and TRBJ1-1; D ambiguous. Germline CDR1 reads DFQATT; CDR2 reads SNEGSKA (reference sequence). The CDR3 consists of 15 residues. The CDR3 here is CTASGLPERNTEAFF. The DNA for the CDR3 is TGCACTGCCTCAGGACTCCCCGAAAGGAACACTGAAGCTTTCTTT.

This clonotype was counted at least ten times. J is TRBJ2-1 and V is TRBV27, with 16 bases lining up with TRBD2. Germline V gene sequence: CDR1 MNHEY, CDR2 SMNVEV (reference sequence). The CDR3 contains 18 residues. After removal of 1 base from V and 8 bases from J, the junction contained 8 bases not matched to a gene. In DNA form, the CDR3 reads TGTGCCAGCAGTTTATTGGGGACTAGCGGGAGGGCGTCCCATGAGCAGTTCTTC. This sequence encodes CASSLLGTSGRASHEQFF.

This clonotype was detected many times. This rearrangement joins TRBV6-5 to TRBJ2-5; a weak D match, TRBD1 (5 bases). V was trimmed by 7 bases and J by 7 bases, leaving 10 bases between them. This CDR3 is built from 11 residues. Germline values: CDR1 MNHEY, CDR2 SVGAGI. The CDR3 loop is CASTYQGTQYF. CDR3 nucleotides: TGTGCCAGCACCTATCAGGGGACCCAGTACTTC.

This clonotype appeared many times. The rearrangement joins TRBV5-1 to TRBJ1-5; tentative D call: TRBD1 (5 bases). Per the germline V gene, CDR1 is SGHRS and CDR2 is YFSETQ. The CDR3 sequence is 15 residues long. V shed 0 bases and J shed 4 bases, with 11 bases lying between them. The CDR3 DNA reads TGCGCCAGCAGCTTGGAAGGGGCGGGGAATCAGCCCCAGCATTTT. Translating gives CASSLEGAGNQPQHF.

The sample holds many counts of this clonotype. This rearrangement joins TRBV5-6 to TRBJ2-3; 10 bases are a match to TRBD1. The germline V gene has CDR1 SGHDT and CDR2 YYEEEE. CDR3 size: 15 residues. The ends lost 3 bases at V and 2 bases at J; junction bases unmatched: 3. This chain's CDR3 is CASSSGTGATDTQYF. The CDR3 nucleotides are TGTGCCAGCAGCTCCGGGACAGGGGCCACAGATACGCAGTATTTT.